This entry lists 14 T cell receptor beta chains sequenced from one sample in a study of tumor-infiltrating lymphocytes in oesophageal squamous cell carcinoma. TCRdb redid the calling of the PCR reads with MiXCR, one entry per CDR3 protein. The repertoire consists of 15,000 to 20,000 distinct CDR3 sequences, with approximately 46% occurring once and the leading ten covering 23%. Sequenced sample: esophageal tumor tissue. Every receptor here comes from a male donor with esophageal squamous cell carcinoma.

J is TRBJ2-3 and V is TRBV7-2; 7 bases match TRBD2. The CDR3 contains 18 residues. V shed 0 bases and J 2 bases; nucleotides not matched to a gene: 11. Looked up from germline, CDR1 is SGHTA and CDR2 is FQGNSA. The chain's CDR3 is CASSLALLAVINTDTQYF. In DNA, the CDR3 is TGTGCCAGCAGCTTAGCGCTGCTAGCGGTTATAAACACAGATACGCAGTATTTT.

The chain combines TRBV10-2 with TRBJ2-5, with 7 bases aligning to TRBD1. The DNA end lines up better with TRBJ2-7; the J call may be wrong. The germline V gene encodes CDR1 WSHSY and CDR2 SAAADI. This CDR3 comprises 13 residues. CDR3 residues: CASSEGGSDEQYF. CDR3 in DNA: TGCGCCAGCAGTGAAGGGGGCTCAGACGAGCAGTACTTC.

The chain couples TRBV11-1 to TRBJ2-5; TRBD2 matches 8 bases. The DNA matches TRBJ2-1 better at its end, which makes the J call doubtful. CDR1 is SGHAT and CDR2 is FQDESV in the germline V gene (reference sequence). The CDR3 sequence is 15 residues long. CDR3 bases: TGTGCCAGCAGCCTACCCGGGACTAGGGACAATGAGCAGTTCTTC. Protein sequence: CASSLPGTRDNEQFF.

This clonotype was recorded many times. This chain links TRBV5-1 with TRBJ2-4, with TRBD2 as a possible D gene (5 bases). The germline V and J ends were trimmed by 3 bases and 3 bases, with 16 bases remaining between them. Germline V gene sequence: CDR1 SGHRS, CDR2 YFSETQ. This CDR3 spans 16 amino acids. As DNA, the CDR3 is TGCGCCAGCAGCTCGGGCGTCGGACGGGGCAAAAACATTCAGTACTTC. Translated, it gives CASSSGVGRGKNIQYF.

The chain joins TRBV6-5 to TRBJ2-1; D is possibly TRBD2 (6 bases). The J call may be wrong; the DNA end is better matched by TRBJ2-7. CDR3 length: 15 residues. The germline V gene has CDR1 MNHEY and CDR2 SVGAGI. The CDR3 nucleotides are TGTGCCAGCAGTGAAGTGGGGACTCTCTCCTACGAGCAGTACTTC. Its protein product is CASSEVGTLSYEQYF.

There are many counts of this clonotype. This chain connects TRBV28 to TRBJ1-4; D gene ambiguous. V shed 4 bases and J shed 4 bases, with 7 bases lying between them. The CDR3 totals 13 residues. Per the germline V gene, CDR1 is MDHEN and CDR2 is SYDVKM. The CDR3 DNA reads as TGTGCCAGCAGTTCTCAGATTAATGAAAAACTGTTTTTT. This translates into CASSSQINEKLFF. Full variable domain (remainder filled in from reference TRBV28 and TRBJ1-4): DVKVTQSSRYLVKRTGEKVFLECVQDMDHENMFWYRQDPGLGLRLIYFSYDVKMKEKGDIPEGYSVSREKKERFSLILESASTNQTSMYLCASSSQINEKLFFGSGTQLSVL.

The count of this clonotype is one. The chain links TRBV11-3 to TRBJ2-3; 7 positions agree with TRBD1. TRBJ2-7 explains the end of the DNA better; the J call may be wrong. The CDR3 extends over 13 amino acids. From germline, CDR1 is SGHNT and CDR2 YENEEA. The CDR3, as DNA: TGTGCCAGCAGCCCTGGGACAGACTACGAGCAGTACTTC. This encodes CASSPGTDYEQYF.

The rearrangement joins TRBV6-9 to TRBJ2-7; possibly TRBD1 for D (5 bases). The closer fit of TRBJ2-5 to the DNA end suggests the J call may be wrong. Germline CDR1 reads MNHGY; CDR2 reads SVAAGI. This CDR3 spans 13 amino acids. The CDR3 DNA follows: TGTGCCAGCAACACAGGTTACAAAGAGACCCAGTACTTC. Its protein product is CASNTGYKETQYF.

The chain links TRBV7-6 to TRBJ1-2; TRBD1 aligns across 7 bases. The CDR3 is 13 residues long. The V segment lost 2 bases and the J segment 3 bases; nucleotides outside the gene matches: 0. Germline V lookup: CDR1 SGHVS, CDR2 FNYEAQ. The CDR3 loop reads CASSLTGDYGYTF. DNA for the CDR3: TGTGCCAGCAGCTTAACAGGGGACTATGGCTACACCTTC.

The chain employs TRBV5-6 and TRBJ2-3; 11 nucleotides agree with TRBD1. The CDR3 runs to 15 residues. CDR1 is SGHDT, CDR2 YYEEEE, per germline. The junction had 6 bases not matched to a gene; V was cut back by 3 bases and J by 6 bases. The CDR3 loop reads CASSSPDRGRDTQYF. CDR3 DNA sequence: TGTGCCAGCAGCTCCCCGGACAGGGGGCGGGATACGCAGTATTTT.

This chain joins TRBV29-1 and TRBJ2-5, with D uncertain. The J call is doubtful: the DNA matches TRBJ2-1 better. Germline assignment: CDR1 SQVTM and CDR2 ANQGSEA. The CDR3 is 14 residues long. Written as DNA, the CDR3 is TGCAGCGTTGATTCTCAAGTGTTAAACAATGAGCAGTTCTTC. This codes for CSVDSQVLNNEQFF.

The CDR3 here is CASSSLAGVETQYF. CDR3 nucleotide sequence: TGTGCCAGCAGCTCGCTAGCGGGAGTGGAGACCCAGTACTTC. The chain uses TRBV28 and TRBJ2-3; the match to TRBD2 covers 10 bases. Judging by the DNA end, TRBJ2-5 fits better; the J call may be wrong. CDR1 and CDR2 (germline): MDHEN, SYDVKM. The CDR3 covers 14 residues.

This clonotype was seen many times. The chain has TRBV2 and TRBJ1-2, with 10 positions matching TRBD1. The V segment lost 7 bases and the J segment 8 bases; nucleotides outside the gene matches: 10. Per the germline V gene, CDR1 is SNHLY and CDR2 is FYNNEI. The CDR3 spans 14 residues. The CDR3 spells CASTAGTGARGYTF. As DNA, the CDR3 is TGTGCCAGCACTGCCGGGACAGGGGCTCGCGGCTACACCTTC. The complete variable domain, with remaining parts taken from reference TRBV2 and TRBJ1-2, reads EPEVTQTPSHQVTQMGQEVILRCVPISNHLYFYWYRQILGQKVEFLVSFYNNEISEKSEIFDDQFSVERPDGSNFTLKIRSTKLEDSAMYFCASTAGTGARGYTFGSGTRLTVV.

The CDR3 spells CASRPGTSVEQFF. The CDR3 DNA is TGTGCCAGCAGGCCCGGGACTAGCGTTGAGCAGTTCTTC. This chain uses TRBV12-3 or TRBV12-4 with TRBJ2-1; 10 bases are a match to TRBD2. CDR3 length equals 13 residues. J was trimmed by 9 bases and V by 6 bases; bases with no gene match: 5.